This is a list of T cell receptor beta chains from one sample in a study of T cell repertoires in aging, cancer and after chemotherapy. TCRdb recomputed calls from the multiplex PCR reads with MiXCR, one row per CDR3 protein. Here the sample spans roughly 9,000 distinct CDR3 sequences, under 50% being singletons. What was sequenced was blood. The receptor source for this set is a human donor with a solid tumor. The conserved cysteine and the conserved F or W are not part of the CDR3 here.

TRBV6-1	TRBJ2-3	ASSQGDTQY
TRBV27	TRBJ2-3	ASSLRGVTDTQY
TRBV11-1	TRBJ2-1	ASSSPPGTGYNEQF
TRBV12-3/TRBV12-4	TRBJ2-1	AISDQWNEQF
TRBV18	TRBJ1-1	ASSPRTGMNTEAF
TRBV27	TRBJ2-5	ASSLRGPQETQY
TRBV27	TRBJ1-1	ASSVNAGTRNTEAF
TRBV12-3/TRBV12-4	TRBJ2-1	ASSLDSGVDEQF
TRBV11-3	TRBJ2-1	ASSLVLPGLAGSYNEQF
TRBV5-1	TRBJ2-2	ASSLSTDNTGELF
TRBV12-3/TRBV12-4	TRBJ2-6	ASRPTPGQKNSGANVLT
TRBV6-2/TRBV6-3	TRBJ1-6	ASSLGDTLSSYNSPLH
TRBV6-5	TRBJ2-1	ASNQLASGRANEQF
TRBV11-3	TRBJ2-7	ASSFSGTSGSEQY
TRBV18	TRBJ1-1	ASSPGPGTEAF
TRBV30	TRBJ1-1	AWELGATPEAF
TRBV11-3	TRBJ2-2	ASSITGDGELF
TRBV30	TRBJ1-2	AWKWGRGLANNYGYT
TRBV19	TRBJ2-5	ASSIQASGQETQY
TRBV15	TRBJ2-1	ATSGRLAGVGDEQF
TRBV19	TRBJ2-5	ASTPTADETQY
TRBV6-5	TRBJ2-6	ASSPSPGGDSGANVLT
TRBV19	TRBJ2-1	ARMYPGNLRGEQF
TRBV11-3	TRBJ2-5	ASSLMVGSAKTQY
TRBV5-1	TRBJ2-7	ASSFRQGSYEQY
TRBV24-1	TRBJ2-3	ATSVGLAGPSTDTQY
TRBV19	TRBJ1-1	ASSVGPPGTEAF
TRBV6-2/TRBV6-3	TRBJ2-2	ASSTTRRANTGELF
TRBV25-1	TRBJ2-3	ASSDRLAGASDTQY
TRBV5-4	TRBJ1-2	ASSLGRLIEGGYT
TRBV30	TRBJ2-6	AWRWVSSGANVLT
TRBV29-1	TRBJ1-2	SGGASRGYT
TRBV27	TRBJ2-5	ASSPRSGETQY
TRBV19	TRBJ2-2	ASSISQGSGELF
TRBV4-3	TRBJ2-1	ASSQDQRTRRF
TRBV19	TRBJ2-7	ASSSQGQGYEQY
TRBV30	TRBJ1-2	AWDLGQRSGYT
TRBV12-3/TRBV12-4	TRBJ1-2	ASSLTGANYGYT
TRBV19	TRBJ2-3	ASSMRPMDTDTQY
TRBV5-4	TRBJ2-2	ASSLASGARGELF
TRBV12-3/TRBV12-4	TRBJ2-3	ASSLHLFTDTQY
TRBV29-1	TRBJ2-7	SVEVVVPPDSYEQY
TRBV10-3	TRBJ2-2	AISEGGRDTGELF
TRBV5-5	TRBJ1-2	ASSLGAGQSYGYT
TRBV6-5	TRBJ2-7	ASSATTRIHEQY
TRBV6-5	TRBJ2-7	ASSYGTSGTGEQY
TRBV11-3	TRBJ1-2	ASSQVGSFYGYT
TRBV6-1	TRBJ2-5	ASRSRESETQY
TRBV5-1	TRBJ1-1	ASRLTGAYTEAF
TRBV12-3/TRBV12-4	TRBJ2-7	ASTYTGGEQY
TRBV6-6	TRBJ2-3	ASSQGEKDTQY
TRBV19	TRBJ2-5	ASSPGPGETQY
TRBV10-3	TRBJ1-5	AISEGISNQPQH
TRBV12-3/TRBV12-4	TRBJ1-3	ASSYGDRNTIY
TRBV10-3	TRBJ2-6	AISEAIAARSGANVLT
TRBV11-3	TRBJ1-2	ASSLVRDQNGYT
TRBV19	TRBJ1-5	ASTMTGDNQPQH
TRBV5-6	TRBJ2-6	ASSLVGPGANVLT
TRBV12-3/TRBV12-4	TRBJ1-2	ASSDGGGAGSLFGYT